This TCR beta chain comes out of a study of radiotherapy plus CTLA-4 blockade in lung cancer. At the level of the study: Across the patients, objective responses occurred in approximately 17%, and disease control in under 35%.

Chemo-refractory metastatic non-small-cell lung cancer patients underwent focal radiation alongside CTLA-4 blockade with ipilimumab. Repertoires were generated with immunoSEQ multiplex PCR, while TCRdb's copy carries only in-frame clones and drops some. The sample has roughly 120,000 clones; roughly 80% are singletons. General study results and limits: Increased serum interferon-beta after radiation also reportedly predicted response strongly. Radiotherapy with ipilimumab was followed by blood expansion of tumor-derived clones.

The CDR3 has 15 residues. With 2 bases clipped from V and 8 bases from J, the junction kept 8 bases outside the gene matches. Germline V gives CDR1 SEHNR, CDR2 FQNEAQ (reference sequence). This clone has only a few counts. Its antigen remains unknown. The sample consisted of peripheral blood, taken from a patient treated with radiotherapy plus ipilimumab. The chain uses TRBV7-9 and TRBJ2-1; 8 positions match TRBD2. The TCR sequence derives from a human donor with non-small cell lung cancer who had a partial response to radiotherapy plus ipilimumab. The CDR3 sequence is CASSLSLAEGDEQFF. CDR3 coding DNA: TGTGCCAGCAGCTTATCACTAGCGGAAGGGGATGAGCAGTTCTTC.